This T cell receptor beta chain was observed in a study of blood T cells in healthy people across ages. Points from the study as a whole: There were more naive CD4+ cells and higher diversity in long-lived donors than in aged donors. Investigators viewed diversity estimates from one million T cells as underestimates, the study reported.

At least 7 million PBMCs were isolated per sample. The germline V gene has CDR1 SGHKS and CDR2 YYEKEE (reference sequence). The CDR3 is 15 amino acids. Trimming stripped 3 bases from V and 2 bases from J, with 12 bases between. Of note for this clonotype: No antigen is known for it.

Alongside a J-beta primer mix, a sample-barcoded 5' primer served in a second PCR lasting about 7 to 12 cycles. Each cDNA molecule was tagged by a template-switch adaptor that had 12 random nucleotides. TCRdb redid the calling of the 5' RACE reads with MiXCR, one entry per CDR3 protein. The sample consists of 1.5 million to 2 million distinct CDR3 sequences, around 50% of them appearing once. The rearrangement uses TRBV5-5 and TRBJ1-5, with TRBD1 as a possible D gene (6 bases). The TCR comes from a woman aged 35 to 49 in good health. Input material: blood. In nucleotides, the CDR3 is TGTGCCAGCAGCTGGGGGCAGCTGGGCAATCAGCCCCAGCATTTT. It encodes CASSWGQLGNQPQHF. Using reference TRBV5-5 and TRBJ1-5 for the parts outside the CDR3, the full variable domain is DAGVTQSPTHLIKTRGQQVTLRCSPISGHKSVSWYQQVLGQGPQFIFQYYEKEERGRGNFPDRFSARQFPNYSSELNVNALLLGDSALYLCASSWGQLGNQPQHFGDGTRLSIL.